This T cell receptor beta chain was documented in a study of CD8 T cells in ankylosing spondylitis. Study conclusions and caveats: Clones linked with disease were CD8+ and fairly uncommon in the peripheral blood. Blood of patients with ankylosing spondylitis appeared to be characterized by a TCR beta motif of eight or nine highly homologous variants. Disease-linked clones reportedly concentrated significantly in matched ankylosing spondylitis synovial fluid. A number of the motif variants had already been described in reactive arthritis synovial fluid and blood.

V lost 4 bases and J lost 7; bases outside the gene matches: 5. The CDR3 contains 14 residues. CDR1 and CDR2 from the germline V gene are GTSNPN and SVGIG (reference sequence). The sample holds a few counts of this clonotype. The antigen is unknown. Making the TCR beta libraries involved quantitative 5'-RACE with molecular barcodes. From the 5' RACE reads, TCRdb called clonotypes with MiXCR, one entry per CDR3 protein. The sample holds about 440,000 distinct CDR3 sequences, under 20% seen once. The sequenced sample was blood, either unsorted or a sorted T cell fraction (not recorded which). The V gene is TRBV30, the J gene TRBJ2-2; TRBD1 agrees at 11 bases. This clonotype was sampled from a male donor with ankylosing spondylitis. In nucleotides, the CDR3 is TGTGCCTGGACCCCGGGACAGGGGGGCGGGGAGCTGTTTTTT. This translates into CAWTPGQGGGELFF.